This T cell receptor (beta chain) was retrieved from a study of T-cell memory formation after mild COVID-19. Study-wide context: Clusters were largely donor specific.

TCRdb redid the calling of the 5' RACE reads with MiXCR, one entry per CDR3 protein. Among about 300,000 distinct CDR3 sequences listed, less than 20% were seen once. This clonotype was observed a handful of times. The clonotype comes from a man aged 18-30 years who had mild COVID-19 (a few samples of this study predate the infection). Cell type and time point are not known. The sample taken for sequencing was PBMCs or a T cell subset sorted from them (not recorded which).

The CDR3 DNA reads as TGTGCCATCAGTGGGGCAGCTAACTATGGCTACACCTTC. Translation gives CAISGAANYGYTF. V and J are TRBV10-3 and TRBJ1-2; D is ambiguous. Germline V gives CDR1 ENHRY, CDR2 SYGVKD. The CDR3 sequence is 13 residues long. Trimming took off 4 bases at V and 0 bases at J, with 6 bases between the two ends.